Presented here are 12 T cell receptor beta chains from one specimen sequenced in a study of cytomegalovirus exposure and HLA in healthy donors (dated by TCRdb to 2015 to 2018). The protocol used for the library was the immunoSEQ multiplex PCR assay. The multiplex PCR relied on a mix of 60 forward primers for TCR Vbeta segments and 13 reverse primers for TCR Jbeta segments. TCRdb took over this immuneACCESS table, retaining in-frame rearrangements with V and J assigned. Such tables are incomplete; in checked studies, under half of the missing clones stem from an unresolved V gene, and the remainder is unexplained. This sample comprises approximately 70,000 clones, less than 80% of them detected only once. The ten largest clones capture roughly 12% of the sample. The sample comprised PBMCs. The receptors here all came from a woman in her 40s in good health and CMV-seropositive.

This chain connects TRBV6-6 to TRBJ2-1, with D possibly TRBD1 on 6 matching bases. V was clipped by 8 bases and J by 5 bases, with 10 bases between them. The CDR3 has 12 residues. Germline V gene lookup returns CDR1 MNHNY and CDR2 SVGAGI (reference sequence). The CDR3 DNA reads TGTGCCAGCGGCAGGGGTGACAATGAGCAGTTCTTC. It is translated as CASGRGDNEQFF.

In DNA, the CDR3 is TGTGCCAGCTCACCAACAGGGATAGAAGCTTTCTTT. Its translation: CASSPTGIEAFF. The chain joins TRBV18 to TRBJ1-1; TRBD1 might be the D (6 bases). CDR1 and CDR2 from the germline V gene are KGHSH and LQKENI. The CDR3 extends over 12 amino acids. V lost 2 bases, J lost 8 bases, and 9 bases lay in between.

The chain joins TRBV11-3 to TRBJ1-1; maybe TRBD1 (6 bases). The CDR3 runs 16 residues. V lost 0 bases, J lost 4 bases, and 15 bases lay in between. Germline CDR1 is SGHNT and CDR2 is YENEEA. CDR3 DNA sequence: TGTGCCAGCAGCTTAGAAGGCGGGGGCGCAGCCACTGAAGCTTTCTTT. The encoded protein is CASSLEGGGAATEAFF.

To note about this clone: Germline and junction disagree at one end, which may indicate a read error. The gene calls are TRBV7-7 and TRBJ1-4; D is unclear. Germline V gives CDR1 SSHAT, CDR2 FNYEAQ (reference sequence). The CDR3 consists of 13 residues. CDR3 protein: CASSLQINEKLFF. CDR3 nucleotide sequence: TGTGCTAGCAGCTTGCAGATTAATGAAAAACTGTTTTTT.

V is TRBV5-1 and J is TRBJ2-3, with D perhaps TRBD2 (5 bases). Germline values: CDR1 SGHRS, CDR2 YFSETQ. The CDR3 covers 14 residues. V was trimmed by 4 bases and J by 3 bases, leaving 12 bases between them. The CDR3 DNA reads TGCGCCAGCAGCCTCAGGACGGGAACAGATACGCAGTATTTT. Translation: CASSLRTGTDTQYF.

Here the CDR3 reads CASSETGNFNTQYF. CDR3 in DNA: TGTGCCAGCAGTGAGACAGGGAACTTCAATACGCAGTATTTT. The V and J genes are TRBV6-1 and TRBJ2-3; TRBD1 matches at 7 bases. Germline lookup yields CDR1 MNHNS and CDR2 SASEGT. The CDR3 covers 14 residues. V shed 3 bases and J 7 bases; nucleotides not matched to a gene: 7.

The V gene is TRBV5-1, the J gene TRBJ1-2; D is possibly TRBD1 (6 bases). Trimming removed 4 bases from V and 0 bases from J, with 16 bases in between. There are 16 residues in the CDR3. Germline V gene sequence: CDR1 SGHRS, CDR2 YFSETQ. The CDR3 region is CASSGVPGQANYGYTF. For the CDR3, the DNA is TGCGCCAGCAGCGGGGTTCCGGGACAAGCTAACTATGGCTACACCTTC.

This clone was seen only a few times. This chain joins TRBV30 and TRBJ1-2; the match to TRBD1 covers 11 bases. J was trimmed by 8 bases and V by 4 bases; bases with no gene match: 3. This CDR3 has 12 residues. CDR1 is GTSNPN and CDR2 is SVGIG in the germline V gene (reference sequence). The CDR3 DNA reads as TGTGCCTGGACCGGGACAGGGGGAGGCTACACCTTC. Amino acid sequence: CAWTGTGGGYTF.

This clone was recorded once. This rearrangement joins TRBV6-5 to TRBJ1-1, with TRBD1 as a possible D gene (6 bases). The germline gives CDR1 MNHEY, CDR2 SVGAGI. This CDR3 contains 13 residues. The germline V and J ends were trimmed by 6 bases and 5 bases, with 13 bases remaining between them. The DNA of the CDR3 is TGTGCCAGCAGAGAGACTGGACAGACTGAAGCTTTCTTT. This codes for CASRETGQTEAFF.

The DNA for the CDR3 is TGTGCCAGCAGCGCCCTGGTTAGGGAGGGTGAAAAACTGTTTTTT. It encodes CASSALVREGEKLFF. The chain uses TRBV21-1 and TRBJ1-4. TRBV21-1 counts as a pseudogene. The CDR3 contains 15 residues.

V is TRBV30 and J is TRBJ2-1, with TRBD2 identical over 7 bases. CDR3 length equals 15 residues. Germline CDR1 GTSNPN, CDR2 SVGIG (reference sequence). The V segment lost 4 bases and the J segment 3 bases; nucleotides outside the gene matches: 9. CDR3 bases: TGTGCCTGGACGTCCGCAGCGGGGAACTACAATGAGCAGTTCTTC. Translation gives CAWTSAAGNYNEQFF.

The V call is TRBV2, the J call TRBJ1-2; D not resolved. Trimming stripped 8 bases from V and 2 bases from J, with 6 bases between. This CDR3 has 11 residues. In germline, CDR1 is SNHLY, CDR2 FYNNEI. The CDR3 is CASEQNYGYTF. The CDR3 DNA reads TGTGCCAGCGAGCAAAACTATGGCTACACCTTC.